The 21 T cell receptor beta chains below all came from one sample that was sequenced in a study of T cells in Graves' hyperthyroidism and ophthalmopathy. The source material, RNA transcripts, was used to amplify TCR beta CDR3 regions. TCR CDR3 underwent first-round RT-PCR with the HTBI primer set. TCRdb re-derived calls from the multiplex PCR reads in MiXCR, one entry per CDR3 protein. Here the sample spans about 420,000 distinct CDR3 sequences, approximately 14% being singletons. Sample: blood. The origin of the receptors is a woman aged 18-29 years with Graves' hyperthyroidism.

CDR3 nucleotides: TGTGCCAGCAGTTACTCTAGGGACAGAATCTACAATGAGCAGTTCTTC. Protein: CASSYSRDRIYNEQFF. The V call is TRBV6-2 or TRBV6-3, the J call TRBJ2-1; 7 bases map to TRBD1. Trimming removed 0 bases from V and 3 bases from J; junction bases left unmatched: 5. This CDR3 spans 16 amino acids. Germline CDR1 is MNHEY and CDR2 is SVGEGT.

This clonotype was observed a handful of times. The chain has TRBV20-1 and TRBJ2-3; TRBD2 matches 9 bases. The CDR3 loop spans 14 amino acids. J lost 4 bases, V lost 5 bases, and 7 bases had no gene match. CDR1 DFQATT and CDR2 SNEGSKA come from the germline V gene (reference sequence). In DNA form, the CDR3 reads TGCAGTGCTGGAATAGCGGGAGCCGCAGATACGCAGTATTTT. Residues: CSAGIAGAADTQYF.

In its sample, this clonotype was seen a few times. The junction does not match germline at one end; this may be a read error. This sequence joins TRBV20-1 and TRBJ2-1; 7 bases map to TRBD2. The CDR3 extends over 16 amino acids. Germline CDR1 reads DFQATT; CDR2 reads SNEGSKA (reference sequence). Written as DNA, the CDR3 is TGCAGTGCTAGAGACTTTGGGGACTACATAAAAAAGGAGCAGTCCTTC. Protein sequence: CSARDFGDYIKKEQSF.

This clonotype was detected ten times or more. This chain links TRBV6-2 or TRBV6-3 with TRBJ1-1; the D gene is possibly TRBD1 (5 bases). CDR3 size: 16 residues. V shed 3 bases and J shed 0 bases, with 14 bases lying between them. CDR1 and CDR2 (germline): MNHEY, SVGEGT. CDR3 protein: CASSYAQGSMNTEAFF. The CDR3 bases are TGTGCCAGCAGTTATGCTCAGGGAAGCATGAACACTGAAGCTTTCTTT.

This clonotype was seen only a few times. This chain uses TRBV28 with TRBJ1-4; the D is unclear. V gave up 3 bases and J gave up 7 bases, with 21 bases separating them. Germline-derived CDR1 and CDR2 are MDHEN and SYDVKM. The CDR3 is 17 residues long. CDR3 sequence reads: CASSFPPRTTRREKLFF. DNA of the CDR3: TGTGCCAGCAGTTTTCCTCCGAGAACCACACGACGTGAAAAACTGTTTTTT.

This clonotype was counted a few times. This chain joins TRBV20-1 and TRBJ2-5; weak D call: TRBD2 (5 bases). Germline V gene data show CDR1 as DFQATT and CDR2 as SNEGSKA (reference sequence). V was clipped by 0 bases and J by 0 bases, with 20 bases between them. The CDR3 loop spans 18 amino acids. In nucleotides, the CDR3 is TGCAGTGCTAGAGACGCGAGGACTGGAAATGTGTACCAAGAGACCCAGTACTTC. Encoded protein: CSARDARTGNVYQETQYF.

This clonotype has ten or more counts. The gene calls are TRBV6-1 and TRBJ2-5, with 7 bases matching TRBD1. The CDR3 contains 15 residues. Germline V gene lookup returns CDR1 MNHNS and CDR2 SASEGT. V was pared by 6 bases and J by 1 base, with 8 bases of the junction left unmatched. CDR3 nucleotides: TGTGCCAGCAGATACTCGGGACAGCTCCAAGAGACCCAGTACTTC. The encoded protein is CASRYSGQLQETQYF.

The chain links TRBV12-3 or TRBV12-4 to TRBJ2-1, with 9 bases that match TRBD1. Losses at the gene ends were 4 bases for V and 2 bases for J; bases not matched to a gene: 15. This CDR3 contains 19 residues. This CDR3 reads CASSSTELDRGNPYNEQFF. CDR3 DNA sequence: TGTGCCAGCAGTTCGACCGAATTGGACAGGGGAAACCCCTACAATGAGCAGTTCTTC.

This clonotype was seen more than once but under ten times. The chain combines TRBV19 with TRBJ1-5, with D hard to call. This CDR3 has 15 amino acids. V gave up 0 bases and J gave up 0 bases, with 6 bases separating them. Germline CDR1 LNHDA, CDR2 SQIVND (reference sequence). Here the CDR3 DNA reads TGTGCCAGTAGTATAGATTGGAATAGCAATCAGCCCCAGCATTTT. Translated: CASSIDWNSNQPQHF.

This clonotype came up many times. The chain uses TRBV5-5 and TRBJ1-1; TRBD1 matches 7 bases. Trimming cost V 0 bases and J 4 bases; bases outside gene matches: 9. Germline CDR1 is SGHKS and CDR2 is YYEKEE (reference sequence). The CDR3 contains 16 residues. The DNA for the CDR3 is TGTGCCAGCAGCTTGGGGCAGGGGGTGGGGGGCACTGAAGCTTTCTTT. As protein: CASSLGQGVGGTEAFF.

This clonotype was seen a handful of times. V and J are TRBV28 and TRBJ2-3, with 9 nucleotides matching TRBD2. This CDR3 region has 15 residues. V trimming: 10 bases; J trimming: 3 bases; junction bases outside the gene matches: 11. Germline CDR1 and CDR2: MDHEN and SYDVKM. The CDR3 sequence is CAIHARREGTDTQYF. The CDR3 coding sequence is TGTGCCATCCACGCGAGGCGGGAGGGAACAGATACGCAGTATTTT.

The rearrangement joins TRBV10-1 to TRBJ2-2; TRBD2 might be the D (7 bases). Germline V gene data show CDR1 as WNHNN and CDR2 as SYGVQD (reference sequence). Trimming removed 6 bases from V and 1 base from J, with 15 bases in between. The CDR3 consists of 16 residues. CDR3 coding DNA: TGCGCCAGCAGACCGGGGGGCCGAGGGAACACCGGGGAGCTGTTTTTT. It encodes CASRPGGRGNTGELFF.

CDR3 residues: CAWSAQGNYGYTF. CDR3 nucleotides: TGTGCCTGGAGTGCTCAGGGTAACTATGGCTACACCTTC. The chain carries TRBV30 and TRBJ1-2, with D possibly TRBD1 on 5 matching bases. V lost 1 base to trimming and J lost 1 base, with 7 bases between them. Germline V CDR1 and CDR2: GTSNPN, SVGIG (reference sequence). The CDR3 sequence is 13 residues long.

This clonotype was recorded a few times. This rearrangement joins TRBV19 to TRBJ2-1; 9 nucleotides match TRBD2. The CDR3 runs to 15 residues. V was clipped by 3 bases and J by 4 bases; unmatched bases: 4. CDR1 and CDR2 from the germline V gene are LNHDA and SQIVND (reference sequence). The CDR3 bases are TGTGCCAGTAGTATTAGCGGGAGTGGGTACAATGAGCAGTTCTTC. This codes for CASSISGSGYNEQFF. The full variable domain, in which reference TRBV19 and TRBJ2-1 provide the parts outside the CDR3, is DGGITQSPKYLFRKEGQNVTLSCEQNLNHDAMYWYRQDPGQGLRLIYYSQIVNDFQKGDIAEGYSVSREKKESFPLTVTSAQKNPTAFYLCASSISGSGYNEQFFGPGTRLTVL.

This clonotype was counted many times. This sequence joins TRBV9 and TRBJ2-2; 7 positions agree with TRBD1. The trim removed 0 bases at V and 6 bases at J, leaving 5 bases unmatched. Looked up from germline, CDR1 is SGDLS and CDR2 is YYNGEE. The length of the CDR3 is 15 residues. CDR3 loop: CASSVVAGGPGELFF. Here the CDR3 DNA reads TGTGCCAGCAGCGTAGTTGCAGGGGGTCCCGGGGAGCTGTTTTTT.

A note on this clonotype: One junction end disagrees with the germline gene, perhaps due to a read error. This sequence joins TRBV12-3 or TRBV12-4 and TRBJ1-1; 11 bases align to TRBD1. CDR3 length equals 17 residues. The CDR3 is CASSLGRAGTGGTEAFF. In DNA form, the CDR3 reads TGTGCCAGCAGCTTAGGTCGGGCCGGGACAGGGGGGACTGAAGCTTTCTTT.

This clonotype was seen at least ten times. The rearrangement uses TRBV28 and TRBJ1-1, with 7 bases aligning to TRBD1. The CDR3 runs to 17 residues. Germline V gene data show CDR1 as MDHEN and CDR2 as SYDVKM. The ends lost 4 bases at V and 4 bases at J; junction bases unmatched: 15. The CDR3 DNA reads TGTGCCAGCAGTTCCGCAGGGGGACCCGCCCGGGGCACTGAAGCTTTCTTT. Its translation: CASSSAGGPARGTEAFF.

The J gene is TRBJ1-2, the V gene TRBV27; D remains unclear. Germline CDR1 reads MNHEY; CDR2 reads SMNVEV (reference sequence). This CDR3 contains 14 residues. V was pared by 5 bases and J by 8 bases, with 18 bases between. CDR3 amino acids: CASSELGSLSGYTF. The DNA for the CDR3 is TGTGCCAGCAGTGAGCTGGGCAGCTTAAGCGGCTACACCTTC.

This clonotype has more than one count but fewer than ten. This rearrangement joins TRBV18 to TRBJ2-1; 13 nucleotides line up with TRBD2. The CDR3 runs 17 residues. The germline gives CDR1 KGHSH, CDR2 LQKENI. V gave up 4 bases and J gave up 3 bases; unmatched junction bases: 6. The DNA for the CDR3 is TGTGCCAGCTCACTGGGGACTAGCGGGATTGGCTACAATGAGCAGTTCTTC. It specifies CASSLGTSGIGYNEQFF.

This clonotype was seen repeatedly, ten times or more. This chain joins TRBV7-9 and TRBJ1-1, with D possibly TRBD1 on 6 matching bases. Between the trimmed V and J ends, which lost 1 base and 2 bases, there was a span of 17 bases. The CDR3 covers 17 residues. Germline V gene data show CDR1 as SEHNR and CDR2 as FQNEAQ (reference sequence). The DNA for the CDR3 is TGTGCCAGCAGCTTAGAAGGGGGGATTGGAGGTAACACTGAAGCTTTCTTT. Amino acid sequence: CASSLEGGIGGNTEAFF.

This clonotype occurred many times. The chain combines TRBV10-3 with TRBJ2-1; 11 bases align to TRBD2. Germline loops: CDR1 ENHRY, CDR2 SYGVKD. V gave up 6 bases and J gave up 0 bases; unmatched junction bases: 7. The CDR3 contains 17 residues. Written as DNA, the CDR3 is TGTGCCATCAGCGATTCGACTAGCGGGATCTCCTACAATGAGCAGTTCTTC. Its translation: CAISDSTSGISYNEQFF.